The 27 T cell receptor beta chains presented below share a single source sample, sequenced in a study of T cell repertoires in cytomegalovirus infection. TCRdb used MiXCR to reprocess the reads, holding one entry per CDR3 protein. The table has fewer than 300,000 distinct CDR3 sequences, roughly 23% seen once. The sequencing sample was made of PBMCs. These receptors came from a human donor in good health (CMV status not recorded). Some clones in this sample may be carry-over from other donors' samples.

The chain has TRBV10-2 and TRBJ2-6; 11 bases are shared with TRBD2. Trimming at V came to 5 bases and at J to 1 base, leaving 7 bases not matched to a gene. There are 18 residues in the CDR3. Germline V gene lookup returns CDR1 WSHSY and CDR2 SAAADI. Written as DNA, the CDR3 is TGCGCCAGCAGTCGACCTCTAGCGGGAGGATCTGGGGCCAACGTCCTGACTTTC. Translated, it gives CASSRPLAGGSGANVLTF.

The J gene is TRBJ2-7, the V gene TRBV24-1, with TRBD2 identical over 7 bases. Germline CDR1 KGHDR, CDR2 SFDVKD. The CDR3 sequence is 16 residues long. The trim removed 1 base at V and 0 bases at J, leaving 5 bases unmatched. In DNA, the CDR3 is TGTGCCACCAGTGATTTTGGGCGGGAGCTCTCCTACGAGCAGTACGTC. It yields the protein CATSDFGRELSYEQYV.

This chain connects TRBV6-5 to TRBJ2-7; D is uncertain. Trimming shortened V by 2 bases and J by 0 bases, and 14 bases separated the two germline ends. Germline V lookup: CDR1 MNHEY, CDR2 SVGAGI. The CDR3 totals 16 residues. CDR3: CASSYLLQVVSYEQYF. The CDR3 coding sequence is TGTGCCAGCAGTTACCTCCTGCAGGTTGTCTCCTACGAGCAGTACTTC.

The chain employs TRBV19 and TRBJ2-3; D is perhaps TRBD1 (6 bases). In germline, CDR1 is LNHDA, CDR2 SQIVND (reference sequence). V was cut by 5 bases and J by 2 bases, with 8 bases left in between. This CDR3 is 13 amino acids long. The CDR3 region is CASSWTVTDTQYF. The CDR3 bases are TGTGCCAGTAGTTGGACAGTCACAGATACGCAGTATTTT.

The CDR3 region is CASSSHSGTGELFF. DNA of the CDR3: TGTGCCAGCAGCTCCCACTCGGGAACCGGGGAGCTGTTTTTT. The chain carries TRBV7-9 and TRBJ2-2; possibly TRBD2 for D (5 bases). The V and J ends lost 4 bases and 5 bases respectively, with 11 bases between them. CDR1 and CDR2 from the germline V gene are SEHNR and FQNEAQ (reference sequence). The CDR3 has 14 amino acids.

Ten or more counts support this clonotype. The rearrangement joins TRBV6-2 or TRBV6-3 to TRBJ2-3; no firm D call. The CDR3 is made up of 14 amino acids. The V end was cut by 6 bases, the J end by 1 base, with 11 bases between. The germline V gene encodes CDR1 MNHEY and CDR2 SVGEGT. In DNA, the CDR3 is TGTGCCAGCAGAAGAGAGGTGGGCACAGATACGCAGTATTTT. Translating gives CASRREVGTDTQYF.

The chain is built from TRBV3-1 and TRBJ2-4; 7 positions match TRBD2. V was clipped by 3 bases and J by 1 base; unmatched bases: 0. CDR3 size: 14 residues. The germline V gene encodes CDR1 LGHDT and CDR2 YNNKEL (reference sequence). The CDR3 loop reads CASSQTSAKNIQYF. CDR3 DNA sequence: TGTGCCAGCAGCCAGACTAGCGCCAAAAACATTCAGTACTTC.

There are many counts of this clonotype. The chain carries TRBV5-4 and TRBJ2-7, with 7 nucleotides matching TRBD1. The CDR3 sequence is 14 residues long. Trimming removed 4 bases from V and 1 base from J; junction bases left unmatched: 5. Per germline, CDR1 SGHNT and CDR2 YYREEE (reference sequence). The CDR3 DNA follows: TGTGCCAGCAGCGTGGGACAGCTTTCCTACGAGCAGTACTTC. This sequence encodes CASSVGQLSYEQYF.

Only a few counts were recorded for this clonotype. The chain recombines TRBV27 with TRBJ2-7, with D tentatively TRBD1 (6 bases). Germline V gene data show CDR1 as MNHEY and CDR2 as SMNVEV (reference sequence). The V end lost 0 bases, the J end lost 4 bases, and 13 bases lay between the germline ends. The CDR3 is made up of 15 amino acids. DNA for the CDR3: TGTGCCAGCAGTTTATCTTCGGGACAAGAATACGAGCAGTACTTC. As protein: CASSLSSGQEYEQYF.

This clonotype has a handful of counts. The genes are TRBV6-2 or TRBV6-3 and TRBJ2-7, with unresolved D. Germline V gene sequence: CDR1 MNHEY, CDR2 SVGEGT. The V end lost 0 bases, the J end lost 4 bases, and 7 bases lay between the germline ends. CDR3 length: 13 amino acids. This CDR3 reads CASSYSELYEQYF. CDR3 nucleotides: TGTGCCAGCAGTTACTCCGAGCTTTACGAGCAGTACTTC.

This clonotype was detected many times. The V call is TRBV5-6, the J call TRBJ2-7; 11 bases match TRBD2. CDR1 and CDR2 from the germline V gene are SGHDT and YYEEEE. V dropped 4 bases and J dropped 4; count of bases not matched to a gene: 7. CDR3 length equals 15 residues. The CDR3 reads CASSVTSGSWYEQYF. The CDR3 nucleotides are TGTGCCAGCAGCGTTACTAGCGGGAGTTGGTACGAGCAGTACTTC. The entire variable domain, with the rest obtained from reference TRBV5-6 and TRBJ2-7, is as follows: DAGVTQSPTHLIKTRGQQVTLRCSPKSGHDTVSWYQQALGQGPQFIFQYYEEEERQRGNFPDRFSGHQFPNYSSELNVNALLLGDSALYLCASSVTSGSWYEQYFGPGTRLTVT.

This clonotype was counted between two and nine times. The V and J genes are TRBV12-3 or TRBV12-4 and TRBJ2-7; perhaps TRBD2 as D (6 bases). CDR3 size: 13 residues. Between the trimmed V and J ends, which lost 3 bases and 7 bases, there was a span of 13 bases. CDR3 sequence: CASSFSGRREQYF. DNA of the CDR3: TGTGCCAGCAGTTTCAGTGGGAGGCGGGAGCAGTACTTC.

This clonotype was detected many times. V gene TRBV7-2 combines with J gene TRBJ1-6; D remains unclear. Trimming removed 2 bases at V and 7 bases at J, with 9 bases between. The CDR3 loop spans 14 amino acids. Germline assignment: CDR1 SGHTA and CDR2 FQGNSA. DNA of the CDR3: TGTGCCAGCAGCTTACCCAGGTTGAATTCACCCCTCCACTTT. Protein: CASSLPRLNSPLHF.

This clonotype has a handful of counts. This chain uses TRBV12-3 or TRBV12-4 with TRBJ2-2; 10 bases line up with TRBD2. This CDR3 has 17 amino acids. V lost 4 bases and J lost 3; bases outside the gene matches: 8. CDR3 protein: CASSYFHSGRDTGELFF. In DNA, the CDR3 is TGTGCCAGCAGTTATTTCCACAGCGGGAGGGACACCGGGGAGCTGTTTTTT.

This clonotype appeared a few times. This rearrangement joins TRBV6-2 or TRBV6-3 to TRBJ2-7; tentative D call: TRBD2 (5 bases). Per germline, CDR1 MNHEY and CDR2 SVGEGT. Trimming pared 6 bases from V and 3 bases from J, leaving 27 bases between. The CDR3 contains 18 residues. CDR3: CASSPRAVTNKHFYEQYF. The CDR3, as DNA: TGTGCCAGCAGCCCCCGGGCCGTGACTAACAAACACTTCTACGAGCAGTACTTC.

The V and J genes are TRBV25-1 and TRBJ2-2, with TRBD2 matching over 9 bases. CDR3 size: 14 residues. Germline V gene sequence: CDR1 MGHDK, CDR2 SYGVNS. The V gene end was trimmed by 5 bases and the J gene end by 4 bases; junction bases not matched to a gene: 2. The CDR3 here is CASSSLAGTGELFF. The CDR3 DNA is TGTGCCAGCAGTTCACTAGCGGGCACCGGGGAGCTGTTTTTT.

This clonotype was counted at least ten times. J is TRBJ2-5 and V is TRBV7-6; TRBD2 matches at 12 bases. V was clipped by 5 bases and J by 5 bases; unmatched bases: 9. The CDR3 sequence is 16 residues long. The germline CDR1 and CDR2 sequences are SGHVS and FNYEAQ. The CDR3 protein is CASSGSSGRAGETQYF. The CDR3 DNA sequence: TGTGCCAGCAGCGGATCTAGCGGGAGGGCCGGGGAGACCCAGTACTTC.

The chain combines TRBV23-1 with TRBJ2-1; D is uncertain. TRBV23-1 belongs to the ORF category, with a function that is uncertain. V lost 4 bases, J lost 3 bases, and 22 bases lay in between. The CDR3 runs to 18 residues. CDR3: CASSLIPKTPTVYNEQFF. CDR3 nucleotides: TGCGCCAGCAGTCTCATACCCAAGACCCCGACGGTCTACAATGAGCAGTTCTTC.

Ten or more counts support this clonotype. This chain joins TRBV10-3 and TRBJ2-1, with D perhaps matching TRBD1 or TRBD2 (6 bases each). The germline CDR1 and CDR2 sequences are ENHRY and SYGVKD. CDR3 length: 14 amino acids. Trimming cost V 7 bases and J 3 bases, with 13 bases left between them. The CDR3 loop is CAITDGGVYNEQFF. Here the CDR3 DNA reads TGTGCCATCACCGACGGGGGCGTCTACAATGAGCAGTTCTTC.

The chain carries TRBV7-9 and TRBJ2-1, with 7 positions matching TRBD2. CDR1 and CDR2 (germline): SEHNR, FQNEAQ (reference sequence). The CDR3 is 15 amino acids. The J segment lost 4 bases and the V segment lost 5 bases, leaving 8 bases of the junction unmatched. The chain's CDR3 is CASSQTSWTYNEQFF. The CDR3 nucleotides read TGTGCCAGCAGCCAGACTAGCTGGACTTACAATGAGCAGTTCTTC.

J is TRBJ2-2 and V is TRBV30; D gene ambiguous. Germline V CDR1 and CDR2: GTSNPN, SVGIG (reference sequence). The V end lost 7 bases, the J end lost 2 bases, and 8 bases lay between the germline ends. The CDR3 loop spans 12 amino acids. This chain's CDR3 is CASYTNTGELFF. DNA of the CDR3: TGTGCCTCCTACACAAACACCGGGGAGCTGTTTTTT.

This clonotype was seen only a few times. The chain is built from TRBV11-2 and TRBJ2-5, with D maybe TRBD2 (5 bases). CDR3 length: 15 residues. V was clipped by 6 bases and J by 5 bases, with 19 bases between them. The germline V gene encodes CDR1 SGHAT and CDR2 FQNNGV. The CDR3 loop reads CASSQTWGRGETQYF. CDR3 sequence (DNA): TGTGCCAGCAGTCAAACTTGGGGAAGAGGGGAGACCCAGTACTTC.

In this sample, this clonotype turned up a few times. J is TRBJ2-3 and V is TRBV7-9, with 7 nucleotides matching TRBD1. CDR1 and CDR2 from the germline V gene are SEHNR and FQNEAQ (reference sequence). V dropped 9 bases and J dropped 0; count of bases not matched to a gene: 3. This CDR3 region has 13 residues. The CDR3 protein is CASTGASTDTQYF. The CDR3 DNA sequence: TGTGCCAGTACAGGGGCTAGCACAGATACGCAGTATTTT. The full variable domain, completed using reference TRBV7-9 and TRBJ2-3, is DTGVSQNPRHKITKRGQNVTFRCDPISEHNRLYWYRQTLGQGPEFLTYFQNEAQLEKSRLLSDRFSAERPKGSFSTLEIQRTEQGDSAMYLCASTGASTDTQYFGPGTRLTVL.

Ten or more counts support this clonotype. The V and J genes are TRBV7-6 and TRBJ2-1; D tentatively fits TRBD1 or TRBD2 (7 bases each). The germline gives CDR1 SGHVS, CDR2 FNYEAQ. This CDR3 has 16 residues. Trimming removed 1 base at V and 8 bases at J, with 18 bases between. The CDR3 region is CASSLGQGGVRYEQFF. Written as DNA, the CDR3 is TGTGCCAGCAGCTTAGGTCAGGGGGGGGTGAGGTATGAGCAGTTCTTC.

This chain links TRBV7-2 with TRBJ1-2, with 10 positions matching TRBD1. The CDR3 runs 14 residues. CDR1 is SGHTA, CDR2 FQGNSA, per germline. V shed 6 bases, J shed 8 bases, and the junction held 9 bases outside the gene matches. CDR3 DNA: TGTGCCAGCAGACCTGACAGGGGGCGGGGAGGCTACACCTTC. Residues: CASRPDRGRGGYTF.

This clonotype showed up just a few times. This CDR3 reads CASGGTGGGSYTF. The CDR3 region has the DNA TGTGCCAGCGGGGGGACAGGGGGCGGTAGCTACACCTTC. The chain carries TRBV12-3 or TRBV12-4 and TRBJ1-2; 12 bases align to TRBD1. The CDR3 runs 13 residues. Trimming took 8 bases from V and 9 from J; bases not matched to a gene: 7.

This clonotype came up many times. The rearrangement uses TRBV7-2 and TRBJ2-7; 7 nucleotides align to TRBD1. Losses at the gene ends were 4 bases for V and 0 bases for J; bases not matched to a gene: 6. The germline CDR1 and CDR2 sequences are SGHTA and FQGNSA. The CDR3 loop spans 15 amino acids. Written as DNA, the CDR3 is TGTGCCAGCAGCTCCTCAGGGGGTTACTCCTACGAGCAGTACTTC. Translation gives CASSSSGGYSYEQYF.